This entry describes one T cell receptor (beta chain). No antigen is known for it. The sample comes from a study of Tregs in tolerant kidney transplant recipients. About the research overall: A 3-day belatacept mixed lymphocyte reaction, sometimes plus 5-day graft donor restimulation, preceded CD4+CD25+CD127- sorting. Sorting used antibodies to exclude donor cells. Study results and caveats: Expanding Tregs on activated donor B cells appeared to best identify donor-specific TCRbeta clones.

Produced via immunoSEQ multiplex PCR; TCRdb's table is partial and in-frame only. The sample contains 35,000 to 50,000 clones, 95% to 96% of which appear only once. The sequence derives from a human donor in good health. The sequenced material came from Tregs from blood cultured with allogeneic cells.

CDR3 region: CASSPLTSGATDTQYF. CDR3 nucleotides: TGTGCCAGCTCACCATTGACTAGCGGGGCGACAGATACGCAGTATTTT. The chain uses TRBV18 and TRBJ2-3; 11 bases map to TRBD2. Germline V gives CDR1 KGHSH, CDR2 LQKENI. The V and J ends lost 2 bases and 3 bases, in that order; junction bases with no gene match: 4. The CDR3 has 16 residues.